One sample yielded the 10 T cell receptor beta chains listed below, sequenced in a study of prognosis after radiotherapy for stage I lung cancer. TCR beta CDR3 amplification from genomic DNA was performed by two-round multiplex PCR. Primers targeting each individual TRBV and TRBJ gene were applied in first-round PCR. TCRdb re-derived calls from the multiplex PCR reads in MiXCR, one entry per CDR3 protein. The profile covers 59,000 or so distinct CDR3 sequences, with around 27% appearing a single time and around 6.9% taken by the ten largest. The material was PBMCs, obtained before or after stereotactic body radiation therapy (not recorded which). These receptors were taken from a donor of 50 years or more with non-small cell lung cancer.

This clonotype was observed at least ten times. J is TRBJ1-2 and V is TRBV20-1, with D perhaps matching TRBD1 (6 bases). This CDR3 spans 15 amino acids. The V gene's germline CDR1 is DFQATT and CDR2 SNEGSKA (reference sequence). V lost 8 bases and J 1 base, leaving 20 bases between the germline ends. The CDR3 loop is CSSTGTIENNYGYTF. The CDR3 DNA reads TGCAGTAGCACAGGGACTATAGAGAATAACTATGGCTACACCTTC.

Turning to this clonotype: A far larger clone lies a single base away; this is likely a read error. This sequence joins TRBV6-8 and TRBJ1-5; D may be TRBD1 (6 bases). The V end was cut by 5 bases, the J end by 4 bases, with 18 bases between. CDR1 and CDR2 (germline): MNHGY, SAAAGT. The CDR3 consists of 16 residues. The CDR3 sequence: CASSRIGRGANQPQHF. The CDR3 bases are TGTGCCAGCAGTCGGATAGGGAGGGGGGCTAATCAGCCCCAGCATTTT.

The table lists this clonotype with a count of one. A single base separates this from a much larger clone, so it may be a read error. The CDR3 DNA reads TGTGCCAGTAGTCGGGGCGCGGGCCCCTACAATGAGCAGTTCTTC. Its translation is CASSRGAGPYNEQFF. The J gene is TRBJ2-1, the V gene TRBV19; D possibly matches TRBD1 or TRBD2 (5 bases each). Germline V lookup: CDR1 LNHDA, CDR2 SQIVND (reference sequence). The V end lost 5 bases, the J end lost 2 bases, and 13 bases lay between the germline ends. This CDR3 has 15 amino acids. Looking up the rest from reference TRBV19 and TRBJ2-1 gives the full variable domain: DGGITQSPKYLFRKEGQNVTLSCEQNLNHDAMYWYRQDPGQGLRLIYYSQIVNDFQKGDIAEGYSVSREKKESFPLTVTSAQKNPTAFYLCASSRGAGPYNEQFFGPGTRLTVL.

At least ten counts were recorded for this clonotype. V and J are TRBV6-1 and TRBJ1-1; unclear D gene. The CDR3 spans 12 residues. Germline assignment: CDR1 MNHNS and CDR2 SASEGT. Trimming removed 7 bases from V and 1 base from J, with 7 bases in between. CDR3 sequence (DNA): TGTGCCAGCATCTGGACGAACACTGAAGCTTTCTTT. Its protein is CASIWTNTEAFF.

Notes on this clonotype: An end of the junction does not agree with germline; a read error may underlie this. The CDR3 DNA reads as TGTGCCATCAGCCCGTGGGGGCGGGCCGAATCTTTCTTT. It is translated as CAISPWGRAESFF. The chain links TRBV9 to TRBJ1-1; a possible D gene is TRBD1 (6 bases). This CDR3 comprises 13 residues. Germline values: CDR1 SGDLS, CDR2 YYNGEE.

This clonotype was recorded at least ten times. CDR3 amino acids: CATHTGEKTQYF. CDR3 sequence (DNA): TGTGCCACCCACACAGGGGAAAAGACCCAGTACTTC. The chain joins TRBV28 to TRBJ2-5; 7 positions match TRBD1. V shed 10 bases and J 6 bases; nucleotides not matched to a gene: 8. This CDR3 comprises 12 residues. Germline lookup yields CDR1 MDHEN and CDR2 SYDVKM.

This clonotype has a count of ten or more. The chain carries TRBV12-3 or TRBV12-4 and TRBJ2-7, with TRBD1 matching over 7 bases. The CDR3 length is 15 residues. The V gene end was trimmed by 3 bases and the J gene end by 3 bases; junction bases not matched to a gene: 8. This CDR3 is CASSLGTDINYEQYF. Here the CDR3 DNA reads TGTGCCAGCAGTTTGGGGACAGACATCAACTACGAGCAGTACTTC.

About this clonotype itself: This may come from a read error, since a much larger clone is one base off. The chain recombines TRBV7-9 with TRBJ2-5; 8 positions match TRBD2. CDR3 length: 14 residues. CDR1 is SEHNR, CDR2 FQNEAQ, per germline (reference sequence). The ends lost 5 bases at V and 5 bases at J; junction bases unmatched: 7. In DNA, the CDR3 is TGTGCCAGCAGCCCCCGGGGGGGCGTGGAGACCCAGTACTTC. Translation: CASSPRGGVETQYF.

The table lists this clonotype with many counts. The chain couples TRBV20-1 to TRBJ1-5, with D perhaps TRBD1 (6 bases). The CDR3 is made up of 14 amino acids. The V and J ends lost 4 bases and 2 bases respectively, with 12 bases between them. Germline CDR1 DFQATT, CDR2 SNEGSKA (reference sequence). The CDR3 loop reads CSATEGDRNQPQHF. In DNA, the CDR3 is TGCAGTGCTACAGAGGGGGATCGCAATCAGCCCCAGCATTTT.

This clonotype was counted at least ten times. This chain joins TRBV3-1 and TRBJ1-5; D is undetermined. V shed 0 bases and J shed 6 bases, with 6 bases lying between them. The CDR3 totals 13 residues. CDR1 is LGHDT and CDR2 is YNNKEL in the germline V gene (reference sequence). CDR3 in amino acids: CASSQDLRQPQHF. In nucleotides, the CDR3 is TGTGCCAGCAGCCAAGATCTGCGTCAGCCCCAGCATTTT.